This TCR beta chain derives from a study of OX40 agonist ivuxolimab in advanced cancers. Study as a whole: The dose-escalation group included hepatocellular carcinoma, melanoma, renal cell carcinoma and head and neck cancer. Prior anti-PD-1, anti-PD-L1 or anti-CTLA-4 therapy was allowed; 35% to 40% had some.

Looked up from germline, CDR1 is SGDLS and CDR2 is YYNGEE. This CDR3 spans 15 amino acids. Trimming took 4 bases from V and 1 from J; bases not matched to a gene: 5. The method was immunoSEQ multiplex PCR; TCRdb's version includes in-frame clones alone and lacks a portion of them. The table has 40,000 to 60,000 clones, 79% seen once. The receptor's source is an adult with an advanced solid tumor such as melanoma, head and neck, liver or kidney cancer. The sample in question was CD4+ or CD8+ T cells sorted from blood, obtained in a trial of the OX40 agonist ivuxolimab. The chain joins TRBV9 to TRBJ2-1, with 7 bases lining up with TRBD1. The CDR3 here is CASSRDSISYNEQFF. Here the CDR3 DNA reads TGTGCCAGCAGCCGGGACAGCATTTCCTACAATGAGCAGTTCTTC.